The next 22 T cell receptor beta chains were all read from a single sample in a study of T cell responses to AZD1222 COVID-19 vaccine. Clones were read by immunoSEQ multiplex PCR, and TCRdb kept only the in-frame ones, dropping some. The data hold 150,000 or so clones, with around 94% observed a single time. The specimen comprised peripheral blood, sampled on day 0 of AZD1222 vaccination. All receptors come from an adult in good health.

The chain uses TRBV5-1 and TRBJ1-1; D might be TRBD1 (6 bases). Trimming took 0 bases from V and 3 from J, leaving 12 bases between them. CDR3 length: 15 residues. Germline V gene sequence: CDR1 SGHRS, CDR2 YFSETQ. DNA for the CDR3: TGCGCCAGCAGCTTGGCCATGGGGGCGGACACTGAAGCTTTCTTT. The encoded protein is CASSLAMGADTEAFF.

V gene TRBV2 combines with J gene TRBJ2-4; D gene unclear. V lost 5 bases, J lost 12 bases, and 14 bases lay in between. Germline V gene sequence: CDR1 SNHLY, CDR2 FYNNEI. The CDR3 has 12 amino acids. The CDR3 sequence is CASSPSPKTQYF. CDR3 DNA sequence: TGTGCCAGCAGTCCCAGCCCTAAGACTCAGTACTTC.

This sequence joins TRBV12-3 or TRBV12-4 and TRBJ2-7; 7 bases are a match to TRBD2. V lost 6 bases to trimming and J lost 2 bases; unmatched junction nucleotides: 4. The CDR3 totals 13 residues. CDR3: CASRREGTYEQYF. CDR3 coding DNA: TGTGCCAGCAGGAGGGAGGGGACCTACGAGCAGTACTTC.

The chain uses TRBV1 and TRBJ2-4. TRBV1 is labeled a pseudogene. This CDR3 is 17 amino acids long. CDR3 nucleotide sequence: TGCACCAGCTCCGCGCTCGGGCGGTTTCGCTCCAAAAACATTCAGTACTTC. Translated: CTSSALGRFRSKNIQYF.

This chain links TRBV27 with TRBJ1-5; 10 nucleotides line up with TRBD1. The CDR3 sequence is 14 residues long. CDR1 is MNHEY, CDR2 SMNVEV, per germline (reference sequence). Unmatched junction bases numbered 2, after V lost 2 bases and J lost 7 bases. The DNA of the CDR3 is TGTGCCAGCAGTTTACGACAGGGGGCCCAGCCCCAGCATTTT. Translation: CASSLRQGAQPQHF.

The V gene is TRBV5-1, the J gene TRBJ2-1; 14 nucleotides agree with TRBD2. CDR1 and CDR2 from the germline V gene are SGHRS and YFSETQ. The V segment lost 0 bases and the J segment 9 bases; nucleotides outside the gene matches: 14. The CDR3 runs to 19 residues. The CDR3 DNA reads TGCGCCAGCAGCTTGGGCGTGGGACGACTAGCGGGAGGGCCGGGTGAGCAGTTCTTC. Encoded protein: CASSLGVGRLAGGPGEQFF.

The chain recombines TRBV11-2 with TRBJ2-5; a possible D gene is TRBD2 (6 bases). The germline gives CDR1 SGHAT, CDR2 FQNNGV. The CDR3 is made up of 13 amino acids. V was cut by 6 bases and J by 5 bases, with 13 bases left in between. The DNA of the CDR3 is TGTGCCAGCAGGTTCTTGGGGAGGGAGACCCAGTACTTC. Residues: CASRFLGRETQYF. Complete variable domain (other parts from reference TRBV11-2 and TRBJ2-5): EAGVAQSPRYKIIEKRQSVAFWCNPISGHATLYWYQQILGQGPKLLIQFQNNGVVDDSQLPKDRFSAERLKGVDSTLKIQPAKLEDSAVYLCASRFLGRETQYFGPGTRLLVL.

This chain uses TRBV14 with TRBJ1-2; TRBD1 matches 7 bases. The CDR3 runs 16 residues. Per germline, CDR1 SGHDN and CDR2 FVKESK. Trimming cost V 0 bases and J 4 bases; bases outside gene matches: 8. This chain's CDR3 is CASSQDRTGVIYGYTF. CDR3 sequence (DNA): TGTGCCAGCAGCCAAGATCGGACAGGCGTTATCTATGGCTACACCTTC.

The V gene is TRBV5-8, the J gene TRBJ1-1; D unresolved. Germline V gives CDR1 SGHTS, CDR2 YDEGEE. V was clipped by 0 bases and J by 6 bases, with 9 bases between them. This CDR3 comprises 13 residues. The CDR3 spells CASSLVEGSEAFF. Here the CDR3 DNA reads TGTGCCAGCAGCTTGGTGGAGGGATCTGAAGCTTTCTTT.

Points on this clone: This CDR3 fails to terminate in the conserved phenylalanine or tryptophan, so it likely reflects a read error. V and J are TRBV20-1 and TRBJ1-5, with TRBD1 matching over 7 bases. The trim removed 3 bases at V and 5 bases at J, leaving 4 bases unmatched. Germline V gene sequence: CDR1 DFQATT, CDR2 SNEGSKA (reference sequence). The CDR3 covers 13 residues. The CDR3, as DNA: TGCAGTGCTAGTTCAGGGGGGGATCAGCCCCAGCATTCT. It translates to CSASSGGDQPQHS.

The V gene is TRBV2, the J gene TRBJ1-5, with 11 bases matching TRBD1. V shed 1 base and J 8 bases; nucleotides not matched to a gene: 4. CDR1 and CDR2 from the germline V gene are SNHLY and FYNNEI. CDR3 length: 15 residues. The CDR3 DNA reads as TGTGCCAGCAGTGAAGGGACAGGGGGCAGGGAGCCCCAGCATTTT. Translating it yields CASSEGTGGREPQHF.

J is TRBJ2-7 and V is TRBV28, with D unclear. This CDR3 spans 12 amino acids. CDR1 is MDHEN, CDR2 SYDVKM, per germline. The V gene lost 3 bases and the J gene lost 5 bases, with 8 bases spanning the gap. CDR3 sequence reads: CASSFWLDEQYF. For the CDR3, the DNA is TGTGCCAGCAGTTTTTGGTTGGACGAGCAGTACTTC.

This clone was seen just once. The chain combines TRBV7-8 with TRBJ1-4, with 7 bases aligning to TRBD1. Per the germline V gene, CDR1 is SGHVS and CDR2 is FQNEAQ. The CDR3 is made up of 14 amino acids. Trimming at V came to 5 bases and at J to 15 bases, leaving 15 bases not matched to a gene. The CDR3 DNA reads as TGTGCCAGCAGCCCCGGGGTCTCGGGACAGAGTTTGTTTTTT. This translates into CASSPGVSGQSLFF.

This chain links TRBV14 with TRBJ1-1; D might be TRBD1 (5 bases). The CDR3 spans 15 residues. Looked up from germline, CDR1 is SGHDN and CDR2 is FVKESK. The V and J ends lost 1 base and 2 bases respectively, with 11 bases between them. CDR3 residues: CASSQGWGRNTEAFF. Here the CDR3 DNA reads TGTGCCAGCAGCCAAGGCTGGGGCAGAAACACTGAAGCTTTCTTT.

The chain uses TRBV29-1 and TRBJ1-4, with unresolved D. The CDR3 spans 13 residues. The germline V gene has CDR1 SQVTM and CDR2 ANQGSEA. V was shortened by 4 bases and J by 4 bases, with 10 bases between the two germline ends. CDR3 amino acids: CSVVGQNNEKLFF. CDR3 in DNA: TGCAGCGTTGTGGGCCAGAATAATGAAAAACTGTTTTTT.

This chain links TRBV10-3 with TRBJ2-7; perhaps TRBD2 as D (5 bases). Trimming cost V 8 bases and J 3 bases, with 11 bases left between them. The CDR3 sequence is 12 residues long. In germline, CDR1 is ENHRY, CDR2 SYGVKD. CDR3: CAIPGGDYEQYF. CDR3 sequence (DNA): TGTGCCATCCCTGGAGGCGACTACGAGCAGTACTTC.

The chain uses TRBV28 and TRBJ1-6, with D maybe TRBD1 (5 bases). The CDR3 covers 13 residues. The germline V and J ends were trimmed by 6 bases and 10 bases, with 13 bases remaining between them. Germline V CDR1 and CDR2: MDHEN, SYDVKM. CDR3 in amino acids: CASRGAIISPLHF. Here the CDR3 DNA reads TGTGCCAGCAGAGGGGCTATAATCTCACCCCTCCACTTT.

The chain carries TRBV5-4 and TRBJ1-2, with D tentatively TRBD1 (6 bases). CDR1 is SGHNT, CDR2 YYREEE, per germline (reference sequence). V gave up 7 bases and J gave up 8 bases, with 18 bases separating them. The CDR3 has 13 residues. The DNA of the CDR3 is TGTGCCAGCGGACTATCAGGGGATTGGGGCTACACCTTC. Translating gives CASGLSGDWGYTF.

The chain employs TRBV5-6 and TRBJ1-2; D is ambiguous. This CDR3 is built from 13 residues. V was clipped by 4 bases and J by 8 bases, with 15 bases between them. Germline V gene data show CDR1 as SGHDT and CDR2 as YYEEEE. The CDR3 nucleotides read TGTGCCAGCAGCGACCGAGGAAGGGAGGGCTACACCTTC. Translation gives CASSDRGREGYTF.

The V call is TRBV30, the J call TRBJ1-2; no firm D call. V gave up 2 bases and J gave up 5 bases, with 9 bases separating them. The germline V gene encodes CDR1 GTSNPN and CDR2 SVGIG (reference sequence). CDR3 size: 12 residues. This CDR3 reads CAWSRLGYGYTF. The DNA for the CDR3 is TGTGCCTGGAGTCGATTAGGGTATGGCTACACCTTC.

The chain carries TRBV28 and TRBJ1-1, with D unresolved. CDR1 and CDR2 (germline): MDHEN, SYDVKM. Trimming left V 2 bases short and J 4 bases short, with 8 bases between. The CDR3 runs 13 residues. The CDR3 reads CASSLRRATEAFF. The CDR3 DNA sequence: TGTGCCAGCAGTTTAAGGAGGGCCACTGAAGCTTTCTTT.

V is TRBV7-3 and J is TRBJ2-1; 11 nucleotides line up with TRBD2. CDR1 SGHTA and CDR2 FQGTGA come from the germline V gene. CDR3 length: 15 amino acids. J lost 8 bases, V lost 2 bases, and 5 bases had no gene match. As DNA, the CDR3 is TGTGCCAGCAGCTTAGGGGTAGCGGGAGGGGATGAGCAGTTCTTC. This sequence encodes CASSLGVAGGDEQFF. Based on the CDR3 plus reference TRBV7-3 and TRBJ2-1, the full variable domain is GAGVSQTPSNKVTEKGKYVELRCDPISGHTALYWYRQSLGQGPEFLIYFQGTGAADDSGLPNDRFFAVRPEGSVSTLKIQRTERGDSAVYLCASSLGVAGGDEQFFGPGTRLTVL.